A single sample gave rise to the 29 T cell receptor beta chains below, sequenced in a study of CD8+ T cells in alopecia areata. Sequencing used cDNA as its template, made by extracting RNA and reverse transcribing it. TCRdb keeps only in-frame clones here, not all; method: immunoSEQ multiplex PCR. Among 150,000 or so clones, around 55% were seen once, and the ten largest hold just under 20%. The sequencing here drew on CD8+ T cells sorted from blood, taken at week 0. Receptor source: a human donor with alopecia areata.

In DNA, the CDR3 is TGTGCCAGCAGTTTATACGCGGGAAGCGGGGGAAAGGAGACCCAGTACTTC. Protein product: CASSLYAGSGGKETQYF. The rearrangement links TRBV27 to TRBJ2-5, with TRBD2 matching 8 bases. The germline CDR1 and CDR2 sequences are MNHEY and SMNVEV (reference sequence). This CDR3 has 17 amino acids. The V and J ends lost 1 base and 5 bases, in that order; junction bases with no gene match: 12.

This clone turned up a few times. V and J are TRBV6-4 and TRBJ2-3; TRBD2 matches 10 bases. This CDR3 comprises 14 residues. Germline V CDR1 and CDR2: MRHNA, SNTAGT. Trimming at V came to 5 bases and at J to 1 base, leaving 0 bases not matched to a gene. CDR3: CASSTSGGTDTQYF. DNA of the CDR3: TGTGCCAGCAGTACTAGCGGGGGCACAGATACGCAGTATTTT.

The gene calls are TRBV19 and TRBJ2-2; D remains unclear. Germline CDR1 and CDR2: LNHDA and SQIVND (reference sequence). This CDR3 contains 14 residues. Trimming left V 7 bases short and J 3 bases short, with 12 bases between. The DNA for the CDR3 is TGTGCCAGTACCACGTACACCGACACCGGGGAGCTGTTTTTT. It is translated as CASTTYTDTGELFF. The full variable domain, in which reference TRBV19 and TRBJ2-2 provide the parts outside the CDR3, is DGGITQSPKYLFRKEGQNVTLSCEQNLNHDAMYWYRQDPGQGLRLIYYSQIVNDFQKGDIAEGYSVSREKKESFPLTVTSAQKNPTAFYLCASTTYTDTGELFFGEGSRLTVL.

V is TRBV5-1 and J is TRBJ2-2, with no clear D. This CDR3 comprises 12 residues. Germline V gene lookup returns CDR1 SGHRS and CDR2 YFSETQ. V lost 5 bases and J lost 3, with 5 bases in between. The CDR3 protein is CASRQDTGELFF. CDR3 DNA: TGCGCCAGCAGGCAAGACACCGGGGAGCTGTTTTTT.

This chain links TRBV10-2 with TRBJ2-3; 9 bases match TRBD1. Germline V gene sequence: CDR1 WSHSY, CDR2 SAAADI. Trimming at V came to 6 bases and at J to 4 bases, leaving 5 bases not matched to a gene. This CDR3 has 14 residues. The CDR3: CASSGTGRPDTQYF. CDR3 sequence (DNA): TGCGCCAGCAGCGGGACAGGGAGGCCAGATACGCAGTATTTT.

The chain uses TRBV9 and TRBJ2-7, with 10 bases lining up with TRBD1. The V segment lost 4 bases and the J segment 4 bases; nucleotides outside the gene matches: 5. Germline V gene sequence: CDR1 SGDLS, CDR2 YYNGEE. The CDR3 runs 14 residues. CDR3 nucleotide sequence: TGTGCCAGCAGCCCCCAGGACAGGGGGTACGAGCAGTACTTC. The encoded protein is CASSPQDRGYEQYF. Based on the CDR3 plus reference TRBV9 and TRBJ2-7, the full variable domain is DSGVTQTPKHLITATGQRVTLRCSPRSGDLSVYWYQQSLDQGLQFLIQYYNGEERAKGNILERFSAQQFPDLHSELNLSSLELGDSALYFCASSPQDRGYEQYFGPGTRLTVT.

This clone showed up just once. The rearrangement joins TRBV5-6 to TRBJ2-3; D remains ambiguous. This CDR3 is 15 amino acids long. Per germline, CDR1 SGHDT and CDR2 YYEEEE. Trimming shortened V by 1 base and J by 2 bases, and 11 bases separated the two germline ends. CDR3 nucleotides: TGTGCCAGCAGCTTGCGGGTCGGAGACACAGATACGCAGTATTTT. As protein: CASSLRVGDTDTQYF.

The chain employs TRBV13 and TRBJ2-7, with 8 bases fitting TRBD1. Germline V gene data show CDR1 as PRHDT and CDR2 as FYEKMQ (reference sequence). The CDR3 totals 13 residues. After removal of 4 bases from V and 3 bases from J, the junction contained 2 bases not matched to a gene. CDR3 nucleotide sequence: TGTGCCAGCAGCTCAGGGACAGGCTACGAGCAGTACTTC. It is translated as CASSSGTGYEQYF.

This clone appeared many times. The rearrangement uses TRBV14 and TRBJ2-7; 9 nucleotides match TRBD1. From germline, CDR1 is SGHDN and CDR2 FVKESK. This CDR3 spans 16 amino acids. V lost 1 base, J lost 2 bases, and 6 bases stayed unmatched. CDR3 coding DNA: TGTGCCAGCAGCCAAGGCCCCCGGGACAGGGCCTACGAGCAGTACTTC. It yields the protein CASSQGPRDRAYEQYF.

The rearrangement joins TRBV6-5 to TRBJ2-2, with D perhaps TRBD2 (6 bases). The CDR3 has 14 amino acids. V lost 4 bases and J lost 4, with 10 bases in between. Germline V CDR1 and CDR2: MNHEY, SVGAGI. The DNA for the CDR3 is TGTGCCAGCAGTTGGGACTTGACCACCGGGGAGCTGTTTTTT. Translated: CASSWDLTTGELFF.

This clone was picked up a small number of times. V usage is TRBV25-1 and J usage is TRBJ2-5; unclear D gene. The CDR3 length is 11 residues. Trimming cost V 5 bases and J 5 bases, with 6 bases left between them. Germline V gives CDR1 MGHDK, CDR2 SYGVNS. As DNA, the CDR3 is TGTGCCAGCAGTATGCGGGAGACCCAGTACTTC. Its translation is CASSMRETQYF.

This clone was seen only a few times. The chain combines TRBV6-6 with TRBJ2-2, with 15 bases matching TRBD2. The CDR3 sequence is 16 residues long. Trimming cost V 7 bases and J 9 bases; bases outside gene matches: 9. Looked up from germline, CDR1 is MNHNY and CDR2 is SVGAGI (reference sequence). The CDR3 region is CASTRRTSGGVRELFF. The CDR3 coding sequence is TGTGCCAGCACACGTCGGACTAGCGGGGGGGTTCGGGAGCTGTTTTTT.

This clone was detected only a few times. The V and J genes are TRBV4-1 and TRBJ2-6, with a tentative D call TRBD2 (6 bases). V was clipped by 4 bases and J by 0 bases, with 22 bases between them. In germline, CDR1 is MGHRA, CDR2 YSYEKL. The CDR3 loop spans 20 amino acids. The CDR3: CASSPGGAATSLSGANVLTF. The CDR3 region has the DNA TGCGCCAGCAGCCCCGGCGGGGCTGCAACTTCCCTCTCTGGGGCCAACGTCCTGACTTTC.

In its sample, this clone was seen a few times. The gene calls are TRBV9 and TRBJ2-2, with 12 nucleotides matching TRBD2. V shed 3 bases and J 7 bases; nucleotides not matched to a gene: 7. The CDR3 spans 16 residues. CDR1 is SGDLS and CDR2 is YYNGEE in the germline V gene. The chain's CDR3 is CASSATTSGGGGELFF. Here the CDR3 DNA reads TGTGCCAGCAGCGCCACGACTAGCGGGGGCGGCGGGGAGCTGTTTTTT.

The chain carries TRBV30 and TRBJ1-2; 7 nucleotides match TRBD1. The CDR3 consists of 13 residues. The germline gives CDR1 GTSNPN, CDR2 SVGIG (reference sequence). V lost 0 bases to trimming and J lost 7 bases; unmatched junction nucleotides: 5. This CDR3 is CAWSVGQGGGYTF. CDR3 nucleotides: TGTGCCTGGAGTGTAGGGCAGGGGGGTGGCTACACCTTC.

This clone was counted only a few times. The chain joins TRBV27 to TRBJ2-7; no clear D. CDR3 size: 12 residues. CDR1 and CDR2 (germline): MNHEY, SMNVEV (reference sequence). V was cut by 6 bases and J by 2 bases, with 8 bases left in between. The DNA of the CDR3 is TGTGCCAGCAGCAATCCCCCCTACGAGCAGTACTTC. Its protein product is CASSNPPYEQYF.

The chain has TRBV29-1 and TRBJ2-5; the D call may be TRBD1 or TRBD2 (5 bases each). Germline V lookup: CDR1 SQVTM, CDR2 ANQGSEA. The V gene lost 3 bases and the J gene lost 3 bases, with 5 bases spanning the gap. The CDR3 has 11 amino acids. In DNA form, the CDR3 reads TGCAGCGTTGAGGGGGAAGAGACCCAGTACTTC. Its translation is CSVEGEETQYF.

The rearrangement links TRBV15 to TRBJ2-5, with D unresolved. This CDR3 comprises 14 residues. Trimming took 1 base from V and 1 from J, leaving 7 bases between them. Germline V gives CDR1 LNHNV, CDR2 YYDKDF (reference sequence). The CDR3 DNA is TGTGCCACCAGCAGAGTGGACGGCCAAGAGACCCAGTACTTC. Its protein is CATSRVDGQETQYF.

This clone occurred a few times. The CDR3 bases are TGCAGCGTCTTGGATTATGGCTACACCTTC. Amino acids: CSVLDYGYTF. The chain combines TRBV29-1 with TRBJ1-2; D is unresolved. Trimming took off 6 bases at V and 5 bases at J, with 7 bases between the two ends. Germline CDR1 and CDR2: SQVTM and ANQGSEA. The CDR3 runs to 10 residues.

This clone has just a few counts. The J gene is TRBJ1-4, the V gene TRBV4-3; D perhaps matches TRBD1 (5 bases). Deletions cut 4 bases from V and 6 bases from J, with 12 bases between. The CDR3 length is 14 residues. Germline CDR1 is LGHNA and CDR2 is YSLEER. CDR3 region: CASSPQGGDEKLFF. CDR3 coding DNA: TGCGCCAGCAGCCCCCAGGGAGGGGATGAAAAACTGTTTTTT.

The genes are TRBV30 and TRBJ2-1; 12 nucleotides match TRBD2. V lost 4 bases to trimming and J lost 4 bases; unmatched junction nucleotides: 2. Germline loops: CDR1 GTSNPN, CDR2 SVGIG (reference sequence). The CDR3 length is 14 residues. CDR3 DNA: TGTGCCTGGACTGGACTAGCGGGGTACAATGAGCAGTTCTTC. Translating gives CAWTGLAGYNEQFF.

The gene calls are TRBV28 and TRBJ2-1; possibly TRBD2 for D (5 bases). The CDR3 sequence is 17 residues long. CDR1 and CDR2 (germline): MDHEN, SYDVKM. V dropped 6 bases and J dropped 5 bases, with 23 bases sitting between them. The CDR3 nucleotides read TGTGCCAGCAGATCACCGACTCTAGCTCACCCCGACAATGAGCAGTTCTTC. It is translated as CASRSPTLAHPDNEQFF.

The chain is built from TRBV30 and TRBJ2-2, with 7 bases matching TRBD2. In germline, CDR1 is GTSNPN, CDR2 SVGIG (reference sequence). This CDR3 region has 13 residues. After removal of 3 bases from V and 6 bases from J, the junction contained 4 bases not matched to a gene. This chain's CDR3 is CAWSLGGAGELFF. In DNA, the CDR3 is TGTGCCTGGAGCTTGGGAGGGGCCGGGGAGCTGTTTTTT.

The chain carries TRBV27 and TRBJ2-3; D is perhaps TRBD2 (6 bases). CDR1 and CDR2 from the germline V gene are MNHEY and SMNVEV (reference sequence). The CDR3 sequence is 11 residues long. Trimming pared 6 bases from V and 6 bases from J, leaving 7 bases between. As DNA, the CDR3 is TGTGCCAGCAGCGGGGGTGATACGCAGTATTTT. This translates into CASSGGDTQYF.

Only a few counts were recorded for this clone. This chain uses TRBV10-3 with TRBJ1-1; TRBD1 might be the D (6 bases). Germline values: CDR1 ENHRY, CDR2 SYGVKD. The CDR3 spans 13 residues. V was clipped by 6 bases and J by 1 base, with 9 bases between them. The CDR3 nucleotides are TGTGCCATCAGCGTACAGGGGAACACTGAAGCTTTCTTT. Translated, it gives CAISVQGNTEAFF.

The chain employs TRBV13 and TRBJ2-7; D gene uncertain. The CDR3 covers 12 residues. V dropped 5 bases and J dropped 3 bases, with 8 bases sitting between them. Germline CDR1 reads PRHDT; CDR2 reads FYEKMQ (reference sequence). CDR3 bases: TGTGCCAGCAGCCCACGTAACTACGAGCAGTACTTC. It specifies CASSPRNYEQYF.

V and J are TRBV2 and TRBJ2-2, with D hard to call. Germline V gene sequence: CDR1 SNHLY, CDR2 FYNNEI. The CDR3 is made up of 15 amino acids. V lost 5 bases and J 1 base, leaving 11 bases between the germline ends. The DNA of the CDR3 is TGTGCCAGCAGTAACCCTGGGAAGAACACCGGGGAGCTGTTTTTT. It encodes CASSNPGKNTGELFF. The whole variable domain, remainder taken from reference TRBV2 and TRBJ2-2, is EPEVTQTPSHQVTQMGQEVILRCVPISNHLYFYWYRQILGQKVEFLVSFYNNEISEKSEIFDDQFSVERPDGSNFTLKIRSTKLEDSAMYFCASSNPGKNTGELFFGEGSRLTVL.

This chain joins TRBV7-3 and TRBJ2-7; D gene unclear. V was cut by 3 bases and J by 0 bases, with 15 bases left in between. CDR1 and CDR2 (germline): SGHTA, FQGTGA. The CDR3 has 16 amino acids. The CDR3 loop is CASSLKDGKSSYEQYF. The CDR3 DNA sequence: TGTGCCAGCAGCTTGAAGGATGGGAAAAGCTCCTACGAGCAGTACTTC. Full variable domain (rest looked up from reference TRBV7-3 and TRBJ2-7): GAGVSQTPSNKVTEKGKYVELRCDPISGHTALYWYRQSLGQGPEFLIYFQGTGAADDSGLPNDRFFAVRPEGSVSTLKIQRTERGDSAVYLCASSLKDGKSSYEQYFGPGTRLTVT.

This clone was seen a handful of times. The gene calls are TRBV27 and TRBJ2-7; TRBD1 aligns across 10 bases. The CDR3 runs to 16 residues. Trimming at V came to 6 bases and at J to 7 bases, leaving 15 bases not matched to a gene. Germline V lookup: CDR1 MNHEY, CDR2 SMNVEV (reference sequence). This chain's CDR3 is CASSGPPGQGRWEQYF. DNA of the CDR3: TGTGCCAGCAGCGGACCGCCGGGACAGGGGAGGTGGGAGCAGTACTTC.